What follows are 9 T cell receptor beta chains derived from one specimen sequenced in a study of siplizumab effects on memory and regulatory T cells (dated by TCRdb to between 2018 and 2021). Receptor libraries were prepared by the immunoSEQ multiplex PCR assay. TCRdb took this table from immuneACCESS and kept in-frame rearrangements with V and J called. Such tables lack part of the clones; where checked against another copy, unresolved V genes explain under half of the gap, and the rest is unexplained. The sample table lists approximately 56,000 clones, 95% to 98% of them with a count of one. About 1.1% of the sample is taken by the ten largest. Material for sequencing was naive CD8+ T cells sorted from blood. What this sample's cell subset or site label stands for: unstimulated naive T cells. These receptors were obtained from a human donor in good health.

In nucleotides, the CDR3 is TGCGCCAGCAGACCAGCGGAAAGATCATACGAGCAGTACTTC. Its translation: CASRPAERSYEQYF. The chain has TRBV10-2 and TRBJ2-7; D might be TRBD2 (5 bases). With 6 bases removed from V and 4 bases from J, the gap between germline ends came to 16 bases. Germline-derived CDR1 and CDR2 are WSHSY and SAAADI. The CDR3 covers 14 residues.

CDR3 loop: CASSQLTSGRLSYNEQFF. In DNA, the CDR3 is TGCGCCAGCAGCCAGCTAACTAGCGGAAGACTCTCCTACAATGAGCAGTTCTTC. V is TRBV4-1 and J is TRBJ2-1; 8 bases line up with TRBD2. The ends lost 3 bases at V and 0 bases at J; junction bases unmatched: 10. The CDR3 loop spans 18 amino acids. Germline assignment: CDR1 MGHRA and CDR2 YSYEKL.

The V gene is TRBV19, the J gene TRBJ2-5, with 7 bases that match TRBD2. Germline V gives CDR1 LNHDA, CDR2 SQIVND (reference sequence). The CDR3 runs 13 residues. The V segment lost 3 bases and the J segment 5 bases; nucleotides outside the gene matches: 3. The CDR3 DNA is TGTGCCAGTAGTATGGCAGCGGGGGAGACCCAGTACTTC. Translated: CASSMAAGETQYF.

This clone was counted a single time. The V gene is TRBV13, the J gene TRBJ2-5, with unresolved D. Trimming left V 0 bases short and J 5 bases short, with 13 bases between. CDR1 PRHDT and CDR2 FYEKMQ come from the germline V gene (reference sequence). This CDR3 is built from 15 residues. The CDR3 coding sequence is TGTGCCAGCAGCTTAGGCCCCCAAATGTCGGAGACCCAGTACTTC. It specifies CASSLGPQMSETQYF.

In its sample, this clone was seen a few times. This chain joins TRBV29-1 and TRBJ2-2; a possible D gene is TRBD1 (6 bases). The V gene's germline CDR1 is SQVTM and CDR2 ANQGSEA. V lost 5 bases and J lost 11, with 12 bases in between. The CDR3 contains 11 residues. CDR3 sequence reads: CSVRDTQELFF. The DNA of the CDR3 is TGCAGCGTTAGGGACACACAAGAGCTGTTTTTT.

Worth noting for this clone: Other DNA sequences within the sample encode an identical CDR3. The chain has TRBV9 and TRBJ2-7, with 9 positions matching TRBD1. The germline V gene encodes CDR1 SGDLS and CDR2 YYNGEE. This CDR3 is 14 amino acids long. V shed 2 bases, J shed 4 bases, and the junction held 4 bases outside the gene matches. CDR3 residues: CASSVGQGGYEQYF. Written as DNA, the CDR3 is TGTGCCAGCAGCGTGGGACAGGGTGGTTACGAGCAGTACTTC. Drawing the rest from reference TRBV9 and TRBJ2-7, the complete variable domain is DSGVTQTPKHLITATGQRVTLRCSPRSGDLSVYWYQQSLDQGLQFLIQYYNGEERAKGNILERFSAQQFPDLHSELNLSSLELGDSALYFCASSVGQGGYEQYFGPGTRLTVT.

CDR3 protein: CASRPEGLSANEQFF. DNA of the CDR3: TGTGCCAGCAGGCCTGAAGGTTTGAGCGCTAATGAGCAGTTCTTC. The chain is built from TRBV7-8 and TRBJ2-1; no definite D call. Germline assignment: CDR1 SGHVS and CDR2 FQNEAQ. Trimming removed 6 bases from V and 7 bases from J, with 19 bases in between. This CDR3 region has 15 residues.

The chain uses TRBV25-1 and TRBJ2-7; 7 nucleotides align to TRBD1. Germline CDR1 MGHDK, CDR2 SYGVNS. The J segment lost 6 bases and the V segment lost 9 bases, leaving 5 bases of the junction unmatched. This CDR3 has 11 amino acids. CDR3 amino acids: CASETGVEQYF. The CDR3 nucleotides are TGTGCCAGTGAAACAGGGGTCGAGCAGTACTTC.

DNA for the CDR3: TGTGCCAGCAGCGGCGGGACAGGGCCCCCTTCAAACTATGGCTACACCTTC. Translated, it gives CASSGGTGPPSNYGYTF. The rearrangement uses TRBV9 and TRBJ1-2; 9 nucleotides align to TRBD1. The ends lost 3 bases at V and 2 bases at J; junction bases unmatched: 11. The germline V gene has CDR1 SGDLS and CDR2 YYNGEE. The CDR3 extends over 17 amino acids.